These 10 T cell receptor beta chains were sequenced from one sample in a study of T cells in localized non-small cell lung cancer (TCRdb year 2020). Library preparation was by the immunoSEQ multiplex PCR assay. TCRdb provides this immuneACCESS table in a form limited to in-frame rearrangements. Some clones are lacking; in checked studies, under half of them reflect an unresolved V gene, and why the rest are absent is not known. Present in this sample are over 50,000 clones, roughly 88% of which were seen just once. The top ten clonotypes cover almost 2% of the sample. The starting material was peripheral blood, obtained before any cancer treatment. The receptors were gathered from a woman aged 40 to 75 with stage I lung adenocarcinoma.

The gene calls are TRBV9 and TRBJ1-1, with 12 bases matching TRBD1. The CDR3 has 17 amino acids. The V gene end was trimmed by 0 bases and the J gene end by 4 bases; junction bases not matched to a gene: 7. Per germline, CDR1 SGDLS and CDR2 YYNGEE. The CDR3 bases are TGTGCCAGCAGCGTAGGACGTACGGGACAGGGGGCCACTGAAGCTTTCTTT. Translation gives CASSVGRTGQGATEAFF.

The chain is built from TRBV5-1 and TRBJ1-1; tentatively, D is TRBD1 (6 bases). V shed 1 base and J shed 6 bases, with 10 bases lying between them. The CDR3 length is 13 residues. Germline loops: CDR1 SGHRS, CDR2 YFSETQ. In DNA, the CDR3 is TGCGCCAGCAGCTTGACTACAGGGCCTGAAGCTTTCTTT. It encodes CASSLTTGPEAFF.

V usage is TRBV6-1 and J usage is TRBJ2-3; D might be TRBD2 (7 bases). The CDR3 has 15 residues. Germline V lookup: CDR1 MNHNS, CDR2 SASEGT. V dropped 5 bases and J dropped 5 bases, with 17 bases sitting between them. The CDR3 sequence is CASSFARGPGDTQYF. CDR3 bases: TGTGCCAGCAGTTTTGCGCGGGGGCCGGGAGATACGCAGTATTTT.

This chain joins TRBV19 and TRBJ2-3; no definite D call. The CDR3 covers 15 residues. Germline V gene sequence: CDR1 LNHDA, CDR2 SQIVND (reference sequence). The V gene lost 7 bases and the J gene lost 6 bases, with 20 bases spanning the gap. The CDR3 DNA is TGTGCCAGTAACTCCCTAGGAACCTCCTTGGATACGCAGTATTTT. As protein: CASNSLGTSLDTQYF. Variable domain in full (rest from reference TRBV19 and TRBJ2-3): DGGITQSPKYLFRKEGQNVTLSCEQNLNHDAMYWYRQDPGQGLRLIYYSQIVNDFQKGDIAEGYSVSREKKESFPLTVTSAQKNPTAFYLCASNSLGTSLDTQYFGPGTRLTVL.

V and J are TRBV6-5 and TRBJ1-1, with D possibly being TRBD1 (5 bases). V dropped 0 bases and J dropped 1 base, with 9 bases sitting between them. Per the germline V gene, CDR1 is MNHEY and CDR2 is SVGAGI. This CDR3 contains 15 residues. Written as DNA, the CDR3 is TGTGCCAGCAGTTACTCGAGCCAGGGGAACACTGAAGCTTTCTTT. It yields the protein CASSYSSQGNTEAFF.

The rearrangement uses TRBV27 and TRBJ2-1, with D perhaps TRBD1 (5 bases). Trimming shortened V by 0 bases and J by 5 bases, and 8 bases separated the two germline ends. The CDR3 is 14 residues long. Germline lookup yields CDR1 MNHEY and CDR2 SMNVEV (reference sequence). CDR3 DNA: TGTGCCAGCAGTTTATCCCGCAGGGACAATGAGCAGTTCTTC. Translated, it gives CASSLSRRDNEQFF.

The chain employs TRBV7-9 and TRBJ1-2; D remains ambiguous. Trimming removed 6 bases from V and 5 bases from J, with 10 bases in between. The CDR3 totals 12 residues. In germline, CDR1 is SEHNR, CDR2 FQNEAQ (reference sequence). This CDR3 reads CASRPGLYGYTF. In DNA, the CDR3 is TGTGCCAGCAGACCCGGACTTTATGGCTACACCTTC.

The CDR3 nucleotides read TGTGCCAGCAGTTTGGACGGGGGGATCCTCCCGTATGGCTACACCTTC. It is translated as CASSLDGGILPYGYTF. The chain combines TRBV28 with TRBJ1-2; a possible D gene is TRBD1 (5 bases). Looked up from germline, CDR1 is MDHEN and CDR2 is SYDVKM. There are 16 residues in the CDR3. With 3 bases removed from V and 5 bases from J, the gap between germline ends came to 19 bases.

The chain couples TRBV7-8 to TRBJ1-5; D unclear. The germline V gene has CDR1 SGHVS and CDR2 FQNEAQ. The CDR3 runs 14 residues. Deletions cut 4 bases from V and 0 bases from J, with 7 bases between. The CDR3 coding sequence is TGTGCCAGCAGCTCGGTCGGTAGCAATCAGCCCCAGCATTTT. Its translation is CASSSVGSNQPQHF.

The rearrangement links TRBV5-1 to TRBJ2-7; D may be TRBD2 (5 bases). The CDR3 totals 12 residues. Germline CDR1 and CDR2: SGHRS and YFSETQ. V lost 4 bases and J 4 bases, leaving 9 bases between the germline ends. In DNA, the CDR3 is TGCGCCAGCAGCAGGGAGTCGTACGAGCAGTACTTC. It encodes CASSRESYEQYF.